This passage covers 14 T cell receptor beta chains from one sample sequenced in a study of blood T cell repertoires in COVID-19. Profiling relied on immunoSEQ multiplex PCR, and the TCRdb table lists in-frame clones only, not all of them. The sample gives 70,000 to 95,000 clones, 80% to 95% of which show up once; about 6.3% is in the top ten. What was sequenced was peripheral blood. These receptors all come from a woman aged 55-70 years with active COVID-19.

The chain has TRBV27 and TRBJ2-7; perhaps TRBD2 as D (5 bases). The ends were cut back, 8 bases at V and 6 bases at J, with 8 bases in the middle. Germline V CDR1 and CDR2: MNHEY, SMNVEV (reference sequence). The length of the CDR3 is 10 residues. CDR3 loop: CASGRGEQYF. CDR3 DNA: TGTGCCAGCGGACGGGGCGAGCAGTACTTC.

This chain uses TRBV4-1 with TRBJ2-5, with TRBD2 matching over 8 bases. V trimming: 1 base; J trimming: 4 bases; junction bases outside the gene matches: 11. This CDR3 contains 17 residues. Looked up from germline, CDR1 is MGHRA and CDR2 is YSYEKL. The CDR3 sequence is CASSQGSGNTRSETQYF. CDR3 sequence (DNA): TGCGCCAGCAGCCAAGGTAGCGGGAATACAAGATCAGAGACCCAGTACTTC.

The CDR3 DNA follows: TGTGCCAGCAGCTTAGATCCGCTGGGAGCCGCCGGGGAGCTGTTTTTT. Protein: CASSLDPLGAAGELFF. The chain recombines TRBV11-2 with TRBJ2-2; D is possibly TRBD2 (5 bases). With 0 bases removed from V and 6 bases from J, the gap between germline ends came to 14 bases. CDR1 and CDR2 (germline): SGHAT, FQNNGV. This CDR3 has 16 amino acids.

The chain has TRBV6-5 and TRBJ2-3; maybe TRBD1 (6 bases). The V gene lost 2 bases and the J gene lost 0 bases, with 12 bases spanning the gap. From germline, CDR1 is MNHEY and CDR2 SVGAGI. The CDR3 is made up of 16 amino acids. CDR3 in DNA: TGTGCCAGCAGTTACGGTCCAGGGGCCAGCACAGATACGCAGTATTTT. This encodes CASSYGPGASTDTQYF.

This clone was picked up a small number of times. The rearrangement uses TRBV7-2 and TRBJ1-6; D is perhaps TRBD1 (6 bases). This CDR3 region has 17 residues. Per the germline V gene, CDR1 is SGHTA and CDR2 is FQGNSA. Trimming cost V 5 bases and J 5 bases, with 19 bases left between them. CDR3 coding DNA: TGTGCCAGCAGCCTGCCGCCAGGGGCGACGAATAATTCACCCCTCCACTTT. It encodes CASSLPPGATNNSPLHF.

This CDR3 is CASSLEGNLGEQFF. CDR3 bases: TGCGCCAGCAGCTTGGAGGGGAACCTCGGGGAGCAGTTCTTC. The chain has TRBV5-1 and TRBJ2-1; TRBD1 is a possible D gene (5 bases). The CDR3 contains 14 residues. Germline V lookup: CDR1 SGHRS, CDR2 YFSETQ. Trimming left V 0 bases short and J 10 bases short, with 14 bases between.

V and J are TRBV6-5 and TRBJ2-7; D unclear. Trimming took 5 bases from V and 1 from J, leaving 15 bases between them. Germline-derived CDR1 and CDR2 are MNHEY and SVGAGI. This CDR3 is 15 amino acids long. The CDR3 sequence: CASSPGLSPSYEQYF. The CDR3 DNA follows: TGTGCCAGCAGTCCTGGCCTGTCGCCGTCCTACGAGCAGTACTTC.

The sample holds a few counts of this clone. V and J are TRBV28 and TRBJ1-1; D may be TRBD1 (6 bases). The length of the CDR3 is 14 residues. The V and J ends lost 2 bases and 3 bases respectively, with 10 bases between them. The germline CDR1 and CDR2 sequences are MDHEN and SYDVKM. This chain's CDR3 is CASSLRTEYTEAFF. For the CDR3, the DNA is TGTGCCAGCAGTTTACGGACAGAGTACACTGAAGCTTTCTTT.

The V gene is TRBV27, the J gene TRBJ2-6, with a possible D match to TRBD1 (5 bases). Per germline, CDR1 MNHEY and CDR2 SMNVEV (reference sequence). There are 15 residues in the CDR3. V was shortened by 3 bases and J by 2 bases, with 8 bases between the two germline ends. CDR3 residues: CASSFKGTGANVLTF. The CDR3 DNA reads TGTGCCAGCAGTTTCAAGGGGACTGGGGCCAACGTCCTGACTTTC. Full variable domain (remainder filled in from reference TRBV27 and TRBJ2-6): EAQVTQNPRYLITVTGKKLTVTCSQNMNHEYMSWYRQDPGLGLRQIYYSMNVEVTDKGDVPEGYKVSRKEKRNFPLILESPSPNQTSLYFCASSFKGTGANVLTFGAGSRLTVL.

This clone has a single count. The chain joins TRBV20-1 to TRBJ2-7, with 8 bases matching TRBD2. The CDR3 totals 15 residues. Germline CDR1 DFQATT, CDR2 SNEGSKA (reference sequence). V shed 3 bases and J 0 bases; nucleotides not matched to a gene: 7. DNA of the CDR3: TGCAGTGCTAGTGGGTTAGCGGGGCCCTCCTACGAGCAGTACTTC. This translates into CSASGLAGPSYEQYF.

The chain recombines TRBV7-9 with TRBJ2-1; 16 bases align to TRBD2. Germline assignment: CDR1 SEHNR and CDR2 FQNEAQ (reference sequence). Germline trimming cut 3 bases from V and 3 bases from J; bases unmatched to any gene: 2. This CDR3 has 17 residues. The CDR3 here is CASSLGTSGGVYNEQFF. As DNA, the CDR3 is TGTGCCAGCAGCTTGGGGACTAGCGGGGGGGTCTACAATGAGCAGTTCTTC.

The chain is built from TRBV10-2 and TRBJ2-1; the match to TRBD1 covers 7 bases. The germline gives CDR1 WSHSY, CDR2 SAAADI. The CDR3 is 17 amino acids. Trimming removed 3 bases from V and 1 base from J; junction bases left unmatched: 9. CDR3 nucleotides: TGCGCCAGCAGTGAATCCTCCGGGACAGCGTCCTACAATGAGCAGTTCTTC. It encodes CASSESSGTASYNEQFF.

The chain has TRBV5-6 and TRBJ1-5; D might be TRBD1 (5 bases). The germline V and J ends were trimmed by 0 bases and 6 bases, with 10 bases remaining between them. The CDR3 sequence is 14 residues long. The germline CDR1 and CDR2 sequences are SGHDT and YYEEEE. The CDR3 is CASSLGGGTQPQHF. In nucleotides, the CDR3 is TGTGCCAGCAGCTTGGGGGGGGGAACTCAGCCCCAGCATTTT. The full variable domain, rest sourced from reference TRBV5-6 and TRBJ1-5, is DAGVTQSPTHLIKTRGQQVTLRCSPKSGHDTVSWYQQALGQGPQFIFQYYEEEERQRGNFPDRFSGHQFPNYSSELNVNALLLGDSALYLCASSLGGGTQPQHFGDGTRLSIL.

The J gene is TRBJ1-1, the V gene TRBV6-5; D is undetermined. V was pared by 6 bases and J by 1 base, with 12 bases between. The CDR3 runs 14 residues. Germline V gene sequence: CDR1 MNHEY, CDR2 SVGAGI. The CDR3 is CASSQEGTNTEAFF. DNA for the CDR3: TGTGCCAGCAGCCAGGAAGGAACGAACACTGAAGCTTTCTTT.